This T cell receptor (beta chain) stems from a study of vaccination and CD4 T cells after COVID-19. About this clonotype: Its antigen is still unknown.

CDR1 and CDR2 from the germline V gene are SEHNR and FQNEAQ (reference sequence). CDR3 length: 14 residues. V was pared by 5 bases and J by 5 bases, with 7 bases of the junction left unmatched. Cultured CD4+ T cells had their DNA profiled by the Oncomine TCR Beta short-read assay. TCRdb called the PCR reads again in MiXCR, with one record for every CDR3 protein. Counted here are some 2,500 distinct CDR3 sequences, around two fifths occurring once; the ten biggest clones make up around two fifths. Treatment denoted: roughly 11-day PBMC culture with coronavirus spike peptide pools or control peptides (ViraFEST assay). CD4+ T cells that came from the unexposed donor were collected before the COVID-19 pandemic (2011-2018).

The chain joins TRBV7-9 to TRBJ1-2; TRBD1 agrees at 8 bases. The origin of this receptor is a human donor in good health. Material: CD4+ T cells from blood, cultured in vitro. CDR3 sequence (DNA): TGTGCCAGCAGCCCTGACAGGGGCGTTTATGGCTACACCTTC. It specifies CASSPDRGVYGYTF.